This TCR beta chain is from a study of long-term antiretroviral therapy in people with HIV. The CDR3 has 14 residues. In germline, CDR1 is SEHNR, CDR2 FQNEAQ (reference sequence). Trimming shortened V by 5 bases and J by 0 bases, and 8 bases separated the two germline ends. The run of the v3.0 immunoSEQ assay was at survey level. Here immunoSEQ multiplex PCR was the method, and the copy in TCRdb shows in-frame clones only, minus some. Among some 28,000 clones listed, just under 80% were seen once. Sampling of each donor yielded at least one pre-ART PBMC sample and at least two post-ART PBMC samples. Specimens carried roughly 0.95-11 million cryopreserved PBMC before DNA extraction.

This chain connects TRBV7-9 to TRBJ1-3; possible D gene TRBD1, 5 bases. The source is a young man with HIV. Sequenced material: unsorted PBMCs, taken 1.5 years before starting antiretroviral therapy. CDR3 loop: CASSPDISGNTIYF. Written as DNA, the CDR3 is TGTGCCAGCAGCCCGGACATCTCTGGAAACACCATATATTTT.